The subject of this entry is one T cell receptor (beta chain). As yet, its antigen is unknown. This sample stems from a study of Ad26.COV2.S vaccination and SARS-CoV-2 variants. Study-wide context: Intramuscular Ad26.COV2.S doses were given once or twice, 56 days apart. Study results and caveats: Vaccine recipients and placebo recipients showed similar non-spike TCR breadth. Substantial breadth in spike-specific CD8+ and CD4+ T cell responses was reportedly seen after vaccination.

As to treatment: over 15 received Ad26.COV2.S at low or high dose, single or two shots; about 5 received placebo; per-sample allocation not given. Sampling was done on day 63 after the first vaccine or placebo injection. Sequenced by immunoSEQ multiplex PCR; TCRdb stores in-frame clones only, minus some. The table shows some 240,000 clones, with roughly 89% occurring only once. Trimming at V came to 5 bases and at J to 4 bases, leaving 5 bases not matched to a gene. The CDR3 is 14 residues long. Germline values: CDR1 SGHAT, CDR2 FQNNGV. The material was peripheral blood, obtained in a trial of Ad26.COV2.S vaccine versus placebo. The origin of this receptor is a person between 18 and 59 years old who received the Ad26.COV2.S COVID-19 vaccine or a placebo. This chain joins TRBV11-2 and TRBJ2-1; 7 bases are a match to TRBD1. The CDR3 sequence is CASSPPGQYNEQFF. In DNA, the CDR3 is TGTGCCAGCAGCCCGCCGGGACAGTACAATGAGCAGTTCTTC.